The 3 T cell receptor beta chains below were found in one sample sequenced in a study of T-cell memory formation after mild COVID-19. TCRdb called the 5' RACE reads again in MiXCR, with one record for every CDR3 protein. The table lists about 250,000 distinct CDR3 sequences, just over 15% of them singletons. The sample taken for sequencing was PBMCs or a T cell subset sorted from them (not recorded which). The receptors come from an adult woman who had mild COVID-19 (a few samples of this study predate the infection). Cell type and time point are not known.

The chain combines TRBV20-1 with TRBJ1-1; a weak D match, TRBD1 (6 bases). Trimming stripped 0 bases from V and 11 bases from J, with 13 bases between. CDR1 is DFQATT, CDR2 SNEGSKA, per germline (reference sequence). The CDR3 length is 12 residues. The CDR3, as DNA: TGCAGTGCTAGAGATCTTACCCAGGGGGCTTTCTTT. This encodes CSARDLTQGAFF.

In this sample, this clonotype turned up a few times. V and J are TRBV4-2 and TRBJ1-4, with 8 bases that match TRBD1. The CDR3 loop spans 15 amino acids. CDR1 and CDR2 from the germline V gene are LGHNA and YNFKEQ. With V trimmed by 3 bases and J by 3 bases, 3 bases remained unmatched. CDR3 bases: TGTGCCAGCAGCCACAACAGGGGGGCTAATGAAAAACTGTTTTTT. Amino acids: CASSHNRGANEKLFF.

The chain is built from TRBV3-1 and TRBJ1-6; 10 positions agree with TRBD1. V trimming: 6 bases; J trimming: 8 bases; junction bases outside the gene matches: 4. CDR3 length equals 14 residues. Germline CDR1 and CDR2: LGHDT and YNNKEL (reference sequence). The CDR3 nucleotides read TGTGCCAGCAGACCCGGGACAGGGGATTCACCCCTCCACTTT. It translates to CASRPGTGDSPLHF.